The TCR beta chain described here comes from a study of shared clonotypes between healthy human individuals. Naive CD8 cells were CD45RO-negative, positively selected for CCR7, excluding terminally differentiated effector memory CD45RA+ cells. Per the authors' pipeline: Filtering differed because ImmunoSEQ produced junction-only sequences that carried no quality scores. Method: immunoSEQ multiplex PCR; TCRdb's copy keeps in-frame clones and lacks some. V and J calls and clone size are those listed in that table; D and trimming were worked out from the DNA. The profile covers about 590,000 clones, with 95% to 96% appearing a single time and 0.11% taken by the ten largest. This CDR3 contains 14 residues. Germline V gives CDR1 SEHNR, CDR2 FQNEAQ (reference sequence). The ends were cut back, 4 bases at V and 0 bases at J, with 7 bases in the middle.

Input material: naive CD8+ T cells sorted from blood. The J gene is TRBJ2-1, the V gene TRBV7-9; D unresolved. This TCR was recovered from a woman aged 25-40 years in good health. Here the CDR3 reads CASSSHSSYNEQFF. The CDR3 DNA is TGTGCCAGCAGCTCCCACAGCTCCTACAATGAGCAGTTCTTC.